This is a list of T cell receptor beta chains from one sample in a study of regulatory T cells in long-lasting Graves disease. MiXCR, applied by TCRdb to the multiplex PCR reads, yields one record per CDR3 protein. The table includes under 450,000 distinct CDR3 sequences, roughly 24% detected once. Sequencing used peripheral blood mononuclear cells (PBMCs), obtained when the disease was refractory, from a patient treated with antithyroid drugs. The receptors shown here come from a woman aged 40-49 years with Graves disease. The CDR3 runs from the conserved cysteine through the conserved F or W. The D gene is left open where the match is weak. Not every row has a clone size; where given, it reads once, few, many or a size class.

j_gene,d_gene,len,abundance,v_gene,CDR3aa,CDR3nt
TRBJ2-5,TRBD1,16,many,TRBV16,CASGPGQASYQETQYF,TGTGCCAGCGGACCGGGACAGGCTTCGTACCAAGAGACCCAGTACTTC
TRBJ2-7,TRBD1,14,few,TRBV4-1,CASSQTTGTYEQYF,TGCGCCAGCAGCCAAACGACAGGGACCTACGAGCAGTACTTC
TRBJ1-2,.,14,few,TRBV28,CASSTRQPGWGYTF,TGTGCCAGCAGTACCCGACAGCCAGGTTGGGGCTACACCTTC
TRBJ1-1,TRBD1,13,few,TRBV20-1,CSASLTGDTEAFF,TGCAGTGCTTCCTTAACAGGGGACACTGAAGCTTTCTTT
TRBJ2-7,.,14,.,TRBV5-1,CASSSRDTPHEQYF,TGCGCCAGCAGCTCCCGGGACACCCCTCACGAGCAGTACTTC
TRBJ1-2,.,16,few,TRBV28,CASTLSWGLENYGYTF,TGTGCCAGCACCCTATCGTGGGGGTTGGAGAACTATGGCTACACCTTC
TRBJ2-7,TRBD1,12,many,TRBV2,CATRDSAYEQYF,TGTGCCACCCGGGACAGCGCCTACGAGCAGTACTTC
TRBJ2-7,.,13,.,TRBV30,CAWSVHRRPGRYF,TGTGCCTGGAGTGTACACCGGAGGCCAGGGCGGTACTTC
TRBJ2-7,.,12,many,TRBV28,CASSLTVPEQYF,TGTGCCAGCAGTTTAACAGTTCCCGAGCAGTACTTC
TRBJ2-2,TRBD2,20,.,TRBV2,CASSPSPGLESTVGTGELFF,TGTGCCAGCAGCCCAAGCCCCGGACTAGAATCGACCGTGGGGACCGGGGAGCTGTTTTTT
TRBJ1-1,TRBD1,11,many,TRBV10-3,CAASTGAVAFF,TGTGCCGCCTCGACAGGGGCAGTAGCTTTCTTT
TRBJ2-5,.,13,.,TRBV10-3,CAISDLYQETQYF,TGTGCCATCAGTGACCTCTACCAAGAGACCCAGTACTTC
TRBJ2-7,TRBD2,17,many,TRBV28,CASSPHSWTSGRYEQYF,TGTGCCAGCAGCCCTCACAGTTGGACTAGCGGGAGGTACGAGCAGTACTTC
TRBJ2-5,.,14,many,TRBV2,CASRRQGGQETQYF,TGTGCCAGCAGGAGACAGGGAGGGCAAGAGACCCAGTACTTC
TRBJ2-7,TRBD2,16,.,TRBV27,CASRPGLPLGFYEQYF,TGTGCCAGCAGACCGGGACTACCCCTGGGGTTTTACGAGCAGTACTTC
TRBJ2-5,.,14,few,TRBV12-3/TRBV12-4,CASGQMGGGETQYF,TGTGCCAGCGGCCAGATGGGGGGCGGGGAGACCCAGTACTTC
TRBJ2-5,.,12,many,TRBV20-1,CSAKTGKETQYF,TGCAGTGCTAAAACAGGGAAAGAGACCCAGTACTTC
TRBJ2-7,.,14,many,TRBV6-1,CASRSYSTLNEQYF,TGTGCCAGCAGATCTTATAGTACCCTGAACGAGCAGTACTTC
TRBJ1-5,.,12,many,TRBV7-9,CASSLPGQPQHF,TGTGCCAGCAGCTTACCGGGTCAGCCCCAGCATTTT
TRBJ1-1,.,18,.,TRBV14,CASSQEAFGSFIFTEAFF,TGTGCCAGCAGCCAAGAGGCGTTTGGGTCATTCATATTCACTGAAGCTTTCTTT
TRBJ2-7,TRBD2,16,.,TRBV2,CASSLNRLAGTIKQYF,TGTGCCAGCAGTTTAAACCGGCTAGCGGGAACCATTAAGCAGTACTTC
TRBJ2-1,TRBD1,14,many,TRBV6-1,CASTEGQGWNEQFF,TGTGCCAGCACTGAGGGACAGGGATGGAATGAGCAGTTCTTC
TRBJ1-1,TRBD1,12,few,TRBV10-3,CAINRGGTEAFF,TGTGCCATCAACAGGGGAGGCACTGAAGCTTTCTTT
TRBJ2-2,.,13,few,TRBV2,CASTPQGGGELFF,TGTGCCAGCACCCCACAGGGAGGCGGGGAGCTGTTTTTT
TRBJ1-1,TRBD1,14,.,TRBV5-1,CASSPRGRSAEAFF,TGCGCCAGCAGCCCTAGGGGGCGCAGCGCTGAAGCTTTCTTT
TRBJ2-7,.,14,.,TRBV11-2,CASSLARTTLEQYF,TGTGCCAGCAGCTTAGCCCGGACAACCCTGGAGCAGTACTTC
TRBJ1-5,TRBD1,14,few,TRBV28,CASSPDRNNQPQHF,TGTGCCAGCAGCCCGGACAGGAATAATCAGCCCCAGCATTTT
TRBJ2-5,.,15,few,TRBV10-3,CAISPGQPAQETQYF,TGTGCCATCAGTCCGGGACAACCCGCCCAAGAGACCCAGTACTTC
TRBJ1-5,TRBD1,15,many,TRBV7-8,CASSLAGQGAQPQHF,TGTGCCAGCAGCTTAGCGGGACAGGGGGCTCAGCCCCAGCATTTT
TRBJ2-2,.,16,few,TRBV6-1,CASSWAGLANTGELFF,TGTGCCAGCAGTTGGGCGGGACTTGCGAACACCGGGGAGCTGTTTTTT
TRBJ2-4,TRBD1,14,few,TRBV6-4,CASSSPTGRNIQYF,TGTGCCAGCAGTTCCCCGACAGGGCGGAACATTCAGTACTTC
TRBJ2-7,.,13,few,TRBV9,CASSVGTPYEQYF,TGTGCCAGCAGCGTTGGGACACCCTACGAGCAGTACTTC
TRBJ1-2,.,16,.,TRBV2,CASSEVADLTDYGYTF,TGTGCCAGCAGTGAAGTGGCTGATCTGACTGACTATGGCTACACCTTC
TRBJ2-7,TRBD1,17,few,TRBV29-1,CSVEALRGTGPSYEQYF,TGCAGCGTTGAAGCACTACGGGGGACAGGTCCTTCCTACGAGCAGTACTTC
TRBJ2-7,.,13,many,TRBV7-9,CASSPEGSLAQYF,TGTGCCAGCAGCCCCGAGGGCAGCCTCGCGCAGTACTTC
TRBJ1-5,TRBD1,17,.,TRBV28,CAGSSQRGHFSNQPQHF,TGTGCCGGCAGTTCCCAAAGGGGGCATTTTAGCAATCAGCCCCAGCATTTT
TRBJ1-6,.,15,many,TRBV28,CASADPGRGNSPLHF,TGTGCCAGCGCGGACCCGGGTAGGGGGAACTCACCCCTCCACTTT
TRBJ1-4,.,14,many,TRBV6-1,CASTTGTSNEKLFF,TGTGCCAGCACCACCGGGACCTCTAATGAAAAACTGTTTTTT
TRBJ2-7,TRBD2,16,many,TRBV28,CASNPGGAGRIYEQYF,TGTGCCAGCAACCCGGGGGGGGCCGGTAGGATTTACGAGCAGTACTTC
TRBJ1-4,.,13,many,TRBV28,CASSSGGWEKLFF,TGTGCCAGCAGTTCCGGGGGATGGGAAAAACTGTTTTTT
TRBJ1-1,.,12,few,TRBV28,CAGSSRVEVAFF,TGTGCCGGCAGTTCCCGGGTCGAGGTGGCTTTCTTT
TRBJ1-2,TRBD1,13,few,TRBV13,CASSFGQGGGYTF,TGTGCCAGCAGCTTTGGACAGGGCGGAGGCTACACCTTC
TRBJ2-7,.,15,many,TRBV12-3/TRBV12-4,CASNKGGGIGDEQYF,TGTGCCAGCAACAAAGGGGGGGGAATCGGGGACGAGCAGTACTTC
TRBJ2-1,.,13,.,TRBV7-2,CASSLLRTNEQFF,TGTGCCAGCAGCTTACTCCGAACGAATGAGCAGTTCTTC
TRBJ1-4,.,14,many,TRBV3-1,CASSQGAYNEKLFF,TGTGCCAGCAGCCAAGGCGCTTACAATGAAAAACTGTTTTTT